Following are 6 T cell receptor beta chains from one sample sequenced in a study of PD-1 blockade in mismatch repair-deficient tumors. TCRdb keeps only in-frame clones here, not all; method: immunoSEQ multiplex PCR. In the table there are around 40,000 clones, approximately 83% of which are singletons. Sequencing was performed on PBMCs, taken about 40 weeks after starting pembrolizumab. These receptors were collected from an adult with mismatch repair-deficient cancer.

The chain links TRBV5-1 to TRBJ1-1; a possible D gene is TRBD1 (6 bases). Trimming pared 3 bases from V and 0 bases from J, leaving 6 bases between. The CDR3 is 13 residues long. Germline V gene lookup returns CDR1 SGHRS and CDR2 YFSETQ. The CDR3 sequence is CASSWTVNTEAFF. CDR3 DNA sequence: TGCGCCAGCAGCTGGACAGTGAACACTGAAGCTTTCTTT. The full variable domain, in which reference TRBV5-1 and TRBJ1-1 provide the parts outside the CDR3, is KAGVTQTPRYLIKTRGQQVTLSCSPISGHRSVSWYQQTPGQGLQFLFEYFSETQRNKGNFPGRFSGRQFSNSRSEMNVSTLELGDSALYLCASSWTVNTEAFFGQGTRLTVV.

This chain uses TRBV18 with TRBJ1-1; TRBD1 aligns across 9 bases. Trimming took 3 bases from V and 4 from J; bases not matched to a gene: 9. This CDR3 spans 16 amino acids. Germline assignment: CDR1 KGHSH and CDR2 LQKENI. The CDR3 protein is CASSPGQGVFGTEAFF. The DNA of the CDR3 is TGTGCCAGCTCACCGGGACAGGGTGTGTTCGGCACTGAAGCTTTCTTT.

This chain uses TRBV7-3 with TRBJ1-2; no reliable D call. The CDR3 totals 14 residues. V was clipped by 0 bases and J by 0 bases, with 5 bases between them. From germline, CDR1 is SGHTA and CDR2 FQGTGA. The CDR3 DNA sequence: TGTGCCAGCAGCTTAACACATACTAACTATGGCTACACCTTC. It yields the protein CASSLTHTNYGYTF. The variable domain in full, with the rest retrieved from reference TRBV7-3 and TRBJ1-2, is GAGVSQTPSNKVTEKGKYVELRCDPISGHTALYWYRQSLGQGPEFLIYFQGTGAADDSGLPNDRFFAVRPEGSVSTLKIQRTERGDSAVYLCASSLTHTNYGYTFGSGTRLTVV.

The chain recombines TRBV7-8 with TRBJ2-7; D is ambiguous. With 0 bases removed from V and 3 bases from J, the gap between germline ends came to 9 bases. CDR3 length: 14 residues. Germline CDR1 and CDR2: SGHVS and FQNEAQ. The CDR3 sequence: CASSLAHVYYEQYF. The CDR3 DNA is TGTGCCAGCAGCTTAGCACATGTATACTACGAGCAGTACTTC.

The chain links TRBV18 to TRBJ1-5, with 9 positions matching TRBD1. V gave up 3 bases and J gave up 7 bases; unmatched junction bases: 13. The CDR3 sequence is 17 residues long. Germline CDR1 and CDR2: KGHSH and LQKENI. CDR3 loop: CASSPTNIQGAQQPQHF. CDR3 in DNA: TGTGCCAGCTCACCGACGAATATACAGGGGGCCCAGCAGCCCCAGCATTTT.

This clone has just one count. The gene calls are TRBV9 and TRBJ2-3; 8 bases agree with TRBD1. Germline trimming cut 0 bases from V and 5 bases from J; bases unmatched to any gene: 2. In germline, CDR1 is SGDLS, CDR2 YYNGEE. This CDR3 has 14 amino acids. CDR3 in amino acids: CASSVARGQDTQYF. In DNA form, the CDR3 reads TGTGCCAGCAGCGTAGCCAGGGGGCAAGATACGCAGTATTTT.